These T cell receptor beta chains were read from a single sample in a study of T cell responses to AZD1222 COVID-19 vaccine. TCRdb keeps only in-frame clones here, not all; method: immunoSEQ multiplex PCR. The repertoire has some 150,000 clones, approximately 89% of them found once; the top ten carry under 2%. The source material was peripheral blood, sampled 28 days after the second AZD1222 dose. Every receptor here comes from an adult who received the AZD1222 COVID-19 vaccine. The CDR3 runs from the conserved cysteine through the conserved F or W. D genes are given only for firm matches. Not all rows give a size; the values are once, few, many and, for expanded clones, a class.

len | abundance | j_gene | d_gene | v_gene | CDR3aa | CDR3nt
15 | - | TRBJ2-1 | - | TRBV19 | CASSLSLALGSEQFF | TGTGCCAGTAGTCTCTCACTAGCTCTAGGGTCTGAGCAGTTCTTC
13 | - | TRBJ2-7 | TRBD1 | TRBV30 | CAWSGTGAYEQYF | TGTGCCTGGAGTGGGACAGGGGCCTACGAGCAGTACTTC
14 | - | TRBJ2-7 | TRBD1 | TRBV15 | CATSRRTGNYEQYF | TGTGCCACCAGCAGAAGGACAGGCAACTACGAGCAGTACTTC
15 | - | TRBJ2-3 | - | TRBV27 | CASSFQASRSDTQYF | TGTGCCAGCAGTTTCCAAGCCTCACGTAGTGATACGCAGTATTTT
14 | few | TRBJ2-5 | TRBD2 | TRBV4-1 | CASSQLAEQETQYF | TGCGCCAGCAGCCAACTAGCGGAACAAGAGACCCAGTACTTC
15 | - | TRBJ2-5 | TRBD2 | TRBV11-3 | CASSLDASGQETQYF | TGTGCCAGCAGCTTAGACGCTAGCGGCCAAGAGACCCAGTACTTC
12 | - | TRBJ1-1 | - | TRBV5-4 | CASSLMTGEAFF | TGTGCCAGCAGCTTGATGACGGGCGAAGCTTTCTTT
16 | - | TRBJ2-3 | - | TRBV30 | CAWGPVSDRNTDTQYF | TGTGCCTGGGGACCGGTCAGCGACAGAAACACAGATACGCAGTATTTT
13 | once | TRBJ2-7 | - | TRBV7-2 | CASSLAGGGEQYF | TGTGCCAGCAGCTTAGCAGGGGGTGGCGAGCAGTACTTC
13 | - | TRBJ2-7 | TRBD2 | TRBV9 | CASSPSGSYEQYF | TGTGCCAGCAGCCCTAGCGGGTCCTACGAGCAGTACTTC
14 | - | TRBJ2-7 | - | TRBV9 | CASSVGLLSYEQYF | TGTGCCAGCAGCGTAGGCCTTCTTTCCTACGAGCAGTACTTC
14 | - | TRBJ2-5 | - | TRBV27 | CASSRTGPRETQYF | TGTGCCAGCAGTCGTACAGGGCCTCGGGAGACCCAGTACTTC
15 | - | TRBJ1-6 | - | TRBV30 | CAWRGKGQVNSPLHF | TGTGCCTGGAGGGGTAAGGGGCAGGTGAATTCACCCCTCCACTTT
11 | - | TRBJ1-1 | - | TRBV6-5 | CASKSAGAAFF | TGTGCCAGCAAGAGTGCGGGGGCAGCTTTCTTT
15 | - | TRBJ1-2 | - | TRBV27 | CASSSRGGPNYGYTF | TGTGCCAGCAGCTCTCGGGGCGGACCCAACTATGGCTACACCTTC
13 | - | TRBJ1-2 | - | TRBV12-3/TRBV12-4 | CASQEDRGYGYTF | TGTGCCAGCCAAGAAGATAGAGGCTATGGCTACACCTTC
14 | - | TRBJ2-7 | TRBD1 | TRBV6-1 | CASSELGQGVEQYF | TGTGCCAGCAGTGAACTGGGACAGGGGGTCGAGCAGTACTTC
13 | - | TRBJ2-1 | - | TRBV11-2 | CASGVGARYEQFF | TGTGCCTCCGGGGTAGGGGCGAGGTATGAGCAGTTCTTC
16 | - | TRBJ1-1 | - | TRBV10-3 | CAISGFPGQGGSEAFF | TGTGCCATCAGTGGATTTCCGGGGCAGGGCGGGTCTGAAGCTTTCTTT
14 | - | TRBJ1-6 | - | TRBV30 | CAWAPGAGASPLHF | TGTGCCTGGGCCCCCGGCGCAGGGGCGTCACCCCTCCACTTT
16 | - | TRBJ2-2 | - | TRBV5-5 | CASSFNLGKRTGELFF | TGTGCCAGCAGCTTTAACTTGGGGAAACGCACCGGGGAGCTGTTTTTT
19 | - | TRBJ1-3 | TRBD1 | TRBV5-1 | CASRQDRGRAYLPGNTIYF | TGCGCCAGCAGACAAGACAGGGGACGCGCCTACCTTCCGGGAAACACCATATATTTT
15 | - | TRBJ1-1 | TRBD1 | TRBV11-2 | CASSLFRQGNTEAFF | TGTGCCAGCAGCTTATTTCGACAGGGAAACACTGAAGCTTTCTTT
19 | - | TRBJ2-3 | TRBD2 | TRBV6-2/TRBV6-3 | CASSYRLSIAGGATDTQYF | TGTGCCAGCAGTTACCGACTTTCGATAGCGGGAGGGGCCACAGATACGCAGTATTTT
15 | - | TRBJ1-4 | - | TRBV6-1 | CASSERSQIREKLFF | TGTGCCAGCAGTGAAAGGAGTCAGATCCGAGAAAAACTGTTTTTT
15 | - | TRBJ1-5 | TRBD1 | TRBV4-2 | CASSQGQGSNQPQHF | TGTGCCAGCAGCCAAGGACAGGGTAGCAATCAGCCCCAGCATTTT
15 | - | TRBJ1-3 | - | TRBV27 | CASSPTVNPGNTIYF | TGTGCCAGCAGTCCGACAGTAAACCCCGGAAACACCATATATTTT
15 | - | TRBJ2-7 | TRBD2 | TRBV15 | CATSTGTSGSYEQYF | TGTGCCACCAGCACCGGGACTAGCGGGAGTTACGAGCAGTACTTC
18 | - | TRBJ2-5 | TRBD2 | TRBV7-3 | CASSSPGTSGTGGGTQYF | TGTGCCAGCAGCTCCCCCGGGACTAGCGGGACCGGAGGAGGGACCCAGTACTTC
15 | - | TRBJ2-2 | TRBD1 | TRBV28 | CASSSGQGAPGELFF | TGTGCCAGCAGTTCCGGACAGGGGGCTCCCGGGGAGCTGTTTTTT
15 | - | TRBJ2-2 | - | TRBV7-9 | CASSLAFANTGELFF | TGTGCCAGCAGCTTAGCCTTTGCGAACACCGGGGAGCTGTTTTTT
14 | - | TRBJ1-4 | - | TRBV7-8 | CASSLGGRDEKLFF | TGTGCCAGCAGCTTAGGGGGTAGGGATGAAAAACTGTTTTTT
15 | - | TRBJ1-3 | - | TRBV5-6 | CASSRVPLSGNTIYF | TGTGCCAGCAGCAGGGTCCCCCTCTCTGGAAACACCATATATTTT
17 | - | TRBJ1-2 | - | TRBV24-1 | CATSDLFGGQGNYGYTF | TGTGCCACCAGTGATTTATTCGGGGGGCAGGGGAACTATGGCTACACCTTC
14 | - | TRBJ1-3 | - | TRBV30 | CAWRNKNSGNTIYF | TGTGCCTGGAGAAACAAGAACTCTGGAAACACCATATATTTT
14 | once | TRBJ1-1 | - | TRBV7-3 | CASSLAGRNTEAFF | TGTGCCAGCAGCTTAGCAGGGAGGAACACTGAAGCTTTCTTT
11 | - | TRBJ2-7 | - | TRBV2 | CASSQEYEQYF | TGTGCCAGCAGTCAAGAGTACGAGCAGTACTTC
14 | - | TRBJ1-3 | - | TRBV6-6 | CASRGEMGGNTIYF | TGTGCCAGCAGAGGAGAAATGGGAGGAAACACCATATATTTT
14 | - | TRBJ2-1 | TRBD1 | TRBV28 | CASRPAGGGNEQFF | TGTGCCAGCAGGCCAGCAGGGGGCGGGAATGAGCAGTTCTTC
15 | - | TRBJ2-3 | TRBD2 | TRBV2 | CASSLAGGLTDTQYF | TGTGCCAGCAGTCTAGCGGGAGGGCTCACAGATACGCAGTATTTT
16 | - | TRBJ1-1 | - | TRBV18 | CASSPGLSARPGEAFF | TGTGCCAGCTCACCCGGACTCTCGGCGAGACCAGGGGAAGCTTTCTTT
14 | - | TRBJ1-4 | - | TRBV2 | CASRETGFSEKLFF | TGTGCCAGCAGGGAGACCGGGTTTTCCGAAAAACTGTTTTTT
15 | - | TRBJ2-7 | TRBD2 | TRBV28 | CASSRGLAGYHEQYF | TGTGCCAGCAGCCGGGGACTAGCGGGTTACCACGAGCAGTACTTC
13 | - | TRBJ2-7 | - | TRBV11-2 | CASSVADLGEQYF | TGTGCCAGCAGCGTAGCGGACCTCGGGGAGCAGTACTTC
21 | - | TRBJ2-4 | TRBD1 | TRBV3-1/TRBV3-2 | CASSQAHDRAPNRAAKNIQYF | TGTGCCAGCAGCCAAGCTCACGACAGGGCCCCCAATCGAGCAGCCAAAAACATTCAGTACTTC
11 | - | TRBJ2-3 | - | TRBV7-9 | CASRGEDTQYF | TGTGCCAGCAGAGGCGAAGATACGCAGTATTTT
15 | - | TRBJ1-2 | TRBD1 | TRBV6-6 | CASSYPGTGELGYTF | TGTGCCAGCAGTTACCCAGGGACAGGCGAGCTGGGCTACACCTTC
14 | - | TRBJ2-2 | - | TRBV5-4 | CASSSTTNTGELFF | TGTGCCAGCAGCTCCACTACCAACACCGGGGAGCTGTTTTTT
14 | - | TRBJ2-2 | TRBD1 | TRBV24-1 | CATSEGQGGGELFF | TGTGCCACCAGTGAGGGACAGGGGGGCGGGGAGCTGTTTTTT
17 | - | TRBJ2-1 | TRBD2 | TRBV19 | CASRPTSGGSSYNEQFF | TGTGCCAGTAGACCCACTAGCGGAGGAAGCTCCTACAATGAGCAGTTCTTC
15 | - | TRBJ1-1 | - | TRBV11-2 | CASSLLFAGNTEAFF | TGTGCCAGCAGCTTATTATTTGCGGGGAACACTGAAGCTTTCTTT